This is a list of T cell receptor beta chains from one sample in a study of T cells after yellow fever vaccination. TCRdb redid the calling of the 5' RACE reads with MiXCR, one entry per CDR3 protein. The sample lists more than 300,000 distinct CDR3 sequences; approximately 11% were seen once. The sequenced sample was CD4+ T cells sorted from PBMCs, obtained 45 days after the yellow fever booster vaccination. The receptors originated from a man younger than 30 who received the YFV17D yellow fever vaccine. Each CDR3 is given with its conserved first and last residue. A D gene is named only where the DNA matches it firmly. Where a row states a size, it is once, few, many or the class of an expanded clone; other rows omit it.

>NA|NA|TRBJ2-3|16|TRBV10-3
TGTGCCATCAGCGTCAAGGGGGGGGGCCGCACAGATACGCAGTATTTT
CAISVKGGGRTDTQYF
>few|NA|TRBJ2-7|16|TRBV3-1
TGTGCCAGCAGCCCCCTCCTCGGAGGGGTCTCCTACGAGCAGTACTTC
CASSPLLGGVSYEQYF
>NA|TRBD1|TRBJ2-6|18|TRBV7-9
TGTGCCAGCAGCGGAAGGGACAGGGGGAACCCTGGGGCCAACGTCCTGACTTTC
CASSGRDRGNPGANVLTF
>NA|NA|TRBJ1-1|10|TRBV28
TGCGCGACGGGGCTCAGAGAAGCTTTCTTT
CATGLREAFF
>few|NA|TRBJ1-2|15|TRBV3-1
TGTGCCAGCAGCCAAGGGGGGCAGGACCAAGCTGGCTACACCTTC
CASSQGGQDQAGYTF
>NA|NA|TRBJ2-7|13|TRBV14
TGTGCCAGCAGCCAACGGACACACTACGAGCAGTACTTC
CASSQRTHYEQYF
>few|NA|TRBJ1-2|12|TRBV27
TGTGCCAGCGGAAGGACTAACTATGGCTACACCTTC
CASGRTNYGYTF
>NA|NA|TRBJ2-5|19|TRBV4-2
TGTGCCAGCAGCCCACGAAACCACCCTAGGCTTCTCGCGGAAGAGACCCAGTACTTC
CASSPRNHPRLLAEETQYF
>NA|TRBD1|TRBJ1-6|16|TRBV12-3/TRBV12-4
TGTGCCAGCAGGCTCAAGGGGGGACAGGGGAATTCACCCCTCCACTTT
CASRLKGGQGNSPLHF
>NA|NA|TRBJ1-2|14|TRBV24-1
TGTGCCACCAGTGATACGGGGGGGAGCTATGGCTACACCTTC
CATSDTGGSYGYTF
>few|NA|TRBJ1-1|14|TRBV7-9
TGTGCCAGCAGCCAGATTCAGGATTCCACTGAAGCTTTCTTT
CASSQIQDSTEAFF
>NA|TRBD2|TRBJ2-7|15|TRBV19
TGTGCCAGTAGTTCCCTAGCGGAGGGCTCCTACGAGCAGTACTTC
CASSSLAEGSYEQYF
>NA|TRBD1|TRBJ2-3|19|TRBV6-5
TGTGCCAGCAGTCGACTCTCAGGGACCGGGACAGTGGGGACAGATACGCAGTATTTT
CASSRLSGTGTVGTDTQYF
>few|NA|TRBJ1-5|15|TRBV16
TGTGCCAGCAGCCAATCAGTGATGGGCAATCAGCCCCAGCATTTT
CASSQSVMGNQPQHF
>few|NA|TRBJ1-5|13|TRBV5-1
TGCGCCAGCAGCATGTTGGGCAATCAGCCCCAGCATTTT
CASSMLGNQPQHF
>NA|NA|TRBJ1-6|15|TRBV6-2/TRBV6-3
TGTGCCAGCAGTGCTCCCGGGCAGGGAAATTCACCCCTCCACTTT
CASSAPGQGNSPLHF
>NA|NA|TRBJ1-5|13|TRBV10-3
TGTGCCATCAGTGGCCAGGCTACTCAGCCCCAGCATTTT
CAISGQATQPQHF
>few|TRBD2|TRBJ2-1|14|TRBV20-1
TGCAGTGCTGGGGTACTAGCGGTTCACAATGAGCAGTTCTTC
CSAGVLAVHNEQFF
>few|TRBD1|TRBJ1-6|14|TRBV5-5
TGTGCCAGCCGACCGGACAGGGAGAATTCACCCCTCCACTTT
CASRPDRENSPLHF
>few|TRBD1|TRBJ2-7|15|TRBV18
TGTGCCAGCTCACCTAGGACAGGGGCCTCCTACGAGCAGTACTTC
CASSPRTGASYEQYF
>few|NA|TRBJ2-1|14|TRBV14
TGTGCCAGCAGCGGGATCACGCGGCACAATGAGCAGTTCTTC
CASSGITRHNEQFF
>many|NA|TRBJ2-3|13|TRBV7-2
TGTGCCAGCAGCTCAATAACTACAGATACGCAGTATTTT
CASSSITTDTQYF
>NA|NA|TRBJ2-3|19|TRBV11-3
TGTGCCAGCAGCTTAGGAGTTGTCGGGGGCGGACTCCGCACAGATACGCAGTATTTT
CASSLGVVGGGLRTDTQYF
>few|NA|TRBJ1-5|15|TRBV7-8
TGTGCCAGCAGCCGTGGGCACTATAGCAATCAGCCCCAGCATTTT
CASSRGHYSNQPQHF
>many|NA|TRBJ1-1|15|TRBV5-1
TGCGCCAGCAGCTTGTTTGGGGGGCCCGACACTGAAGCTTTCTTT
CASSLFGGPDTEAFF